These 25 T cell receptor beta chains originate from one sample sequenced in a study of Ad26.COV2.S vaccination and SARS-CoV-2 variants. Documented treatment: roughly 19 received Ad26.COV2.S at low or high dose, single or two shots; about 5 received placebo; per-sample allocation not given. Samples analyzed were those drawn on day 63 after the first vaccine or placebo injection. The method was immunoSEQ multiplex PCR; TCRdb's version includes in-frame clones alone and lacks a portion of them. This table holds under 400,000 clones, around 86% found once. The source material was peripheral blood, sampled in a trial of Ad26.COV2.S vaccine versus placebo. The receptors were gathered from a person aged 18 to 59 who received the Ad26.COV2.S COVID-19 vaccine or a placebo.

This clone was picked up a small number of times. Because the CDR3's place on the DNA is in doubt, the DNA is left out and the CDR3 is given as listed by TCRdb. V is TRBV11-2 and J is TRBJ2-2; the table assigns TRBD2, which was not confirmed against the DNA. The length of the CDR3 is 15 amino acids, counting both ends. Germline assignment: CDR1 SGHAT and CDR2 FQNNGV. CDR3 region: CASSLEARRAGELFF.

The chain is built from TRBV6-5 and TRBJ2-1; weak D call: TRBD2 (6 bases). Trimming stripped 5 bases from V and 7 bases from J, with 18 bases between. Germline V CDR1 and CDR2: MNHEY, SVGAGI. CDR3 size: 15 residues. CDR3 coding DNA: TGTGCCAGCAGTAAGAGCGGGTGGGCGTGGAATGAGCAGTTCTTC. It specifies CASSKSGWAWNEQFF.

Only a few counts were recorded for this clone. The chain is built from TRBV19 and TRBJ1-2, with D perhaps matching TRBD1 (6 bases). The V gene lost 5 bases and the J gene lost 8 bases, with 12 bases spanning the gap. The CDR3 runs 12 residues. Germline assignment: CDR1 LNHDA and CDR2 SQIVND (reference sequence). In nucleotides, the CDR3 is TGTGCCAGTAGTTTACAGGGTCTCGGCTACACCTTC. Amino acids: CASSLQGLGYTF. The whole variable domain, remainder taken from reference TRBV19 and TRBJ1-2, is DGGITQSPKYLFRKEGQNVTLSCEQNLNHDAMYWYRQDPGQGLRLIYYSQIVNDFQKGDIAEGYSVSREKKESFPLTVTSAQKNPTAFYLCASSLQGLGYTFGSGTRLTVV.

The chain employs TRBV7-2 and TRBJ2-1; D is possibly TRBD2 (5 bases). Trimming left V 5 bases short and J 15 bases short, with 17 bases between. Germline CDR1 is SGHTA and CDR2 is FQGNSA. The CDR3 is 12 residues long. The CDR3 protein is CASSLTTRAGFF. The CDR3 coding sequence is TGTGCCAGCAGCCTGACTACTCGGGCGGGGTTCTTC.

This chain connects TRBV27 to TRBJ2-7, with D unresolved. From germline, CDR1 is MNHEY and CDR2 SMNVEV (reference sequence). The CDR3 is made up of 15 amino acids. The V gene lost 3 bases and the J gene lost 1 base, with 13 bases spanning the gap. Here the CDR3 reads CASSFNSVTSYEQYF. DNA of the CDR3: TGTGCCAGCAGTTTCAACAGCGTTACTTCCTACGAGCAGTACTTC.

This clone was observed a single time. The chain carries TRBV4-1 and TRBJ1-4; no clear D gene. CDR1 is MGHRA and CDR2 is YSYEKL in the germline V gene. The CDR3 sequence is 16 residues long. Trimming cost V 6 bases and J 1 base, with 15 bases left between them. The CDR3 nucleotides are TGCGCCAGCAGAAATCCGGGAGTAAGAACTAATGAAAAACTGTTTTTT. This sequence encodes CASRNPGVRTNEKLFF.

This clone has a single count. The chain is built from TRBV9 and TRBJ2-2; D may correspond to TRBD1 or TRBD2 (5 bases each). This CDR3 contains 15 residues. V was pared by 3 bases and J by 6 bases, with 15 bases between. In germline, CDR1 is SGDLS, CDR2 YYNGEE. The CDR3 DNA follows: TGTGCCAGCAGCGATGGGGGTCCCCGGGCCGGGGAGCTGTTTTTT. Its translation: CASSDGGPRAGELFF.

The chain joins TRBV6-5 to TRBJ2-5, with D perhaps matching TRBD1 or TRBD2 (6 bases each). The CDR3 covers 16 residues. Trimming shortened V by 2 bases and J by 3 bases, and 16 bases separated the two germline ends. From germline, CDR1 is MNHEY and CDR2 SVGAGI. Here the CDR3 DNA reads TGTGCCAGCAGTTACAACCTTGGGGGGCAGAAAGAGACCCAGTACTTC. Translated, it gives CASSYNLGGQKETQYF.

This chain links TRBV6-1 with TRBJ2-7, with a weak D call TRBD1 (5 bases). Germline V gene lookup returns CDR1 MNHNS and CDR2 SASEGT. Trimming removed 2 bases from V and 0 bases from J, with 11 bases in between. The CDR3 spans 15 residues. CDR3 sequence: CASSENRQFSYEQYF. The CDR3 region has the DNA TGTGCCAGCAGTGAAAATCGACAGTTCTCCTACGAGCAGTACTTC.

The CDR3 DNA reads as TGTGCCTGGGACACAGGGATCTTAAGCTCCTATAATTCACCCCTCCACTTT. Translating gives CAWDTGILSSYNSPLHF. The genes are TRBV30 and TRBJ1-6, with D perhaps TRBD1 (6 bases). Germline CDR1 and CDR2: GTSNPN and SVGIG (reference sequence). This CDR3 contains 17 residues. The ends were cut back, 5 bases at V and 0 bases at J, with 17 bases in the middle.

The chain has TRBV2 and TRBJ2-2; TRBD1 is a possible D gene (6 bases). Looked up from germline, CDR1 is SNHLY and CDR2 is FYNNEI. V lost 6 bases to trimming and J lost 7 bases, with 21 bases between them. The CDR3 length is 16 residues. CDR3 sequence: CASRLTGRGRFGELFF. DNA of the CDR3: TGTGCCAGCAGGCTCACGGGCAGGGGACGTTTCGGGGAGCTGTTTTTT.

The chain links TRBV5-1 to TRBJ2-1, with a possible D match to TRBD2 (6 bases). Trimming removed 4 bases at V and 4 bases at J, with 12 bases between. The germline V gene encodes CDR1 SGHRS and CDR2 YFSETQ. This CDR3 has 14 amino acids. Here the CDR3 reads CASSPRGTYNEQFF. Written as DNA, the CDR3 is TGCGCCAGCAGCCCCCGCGGGACTTACAATGAGCAGTTCTTC. The entire variable domain, with the rest obtained from reference TRBV5-1 and TRBJ2-1, is as follows: KAGVTQTPRYLIKTRGQQVTLSCSPISGHRSVSWYQQTPGQGLQFLFEYFSETQRNKGNFPGRFSGRQFSNSRSEMNVSTLELGDSALYLCASSPRGTYNEQFFGPGTRLTVL.

The chain uses TRBV6-2 or TRBV6-3 and TRBJ1-2, with D possibly being TRBD1 (5 bases). Germline-derived CDR1 and CDR2 are MNHEY and SVGEGT. This CDR3 is 15 amino acids long. Trimming took off 2 bases at V and 3 bases at J, with 13 bases between the two ends. The CDR3 sequence is CASSYTPTADYGYTF. The CDR3 DNA is TGTGCCAGCAGTTACACACCGACAGCCGACTATGGCTACACCTTC.

This clone appeared a few times. V gene TRBV29-1 combines with J gene TRBJ1-2, with TRBD1 as a possible D gene (5 bases). The CDR3 consists of 12 residues. CDR1 and CDR2 (germline): SQVTM, ANQGSEA. The V and J ends lost 5 bases and 5 bases respectively, with 12 bases between them. This CDR3 reads CSVWGFVYGYTF. The CDR3 nucleotides are TGCAGCGTTTGGGGCTTCGTTTATGGCTACACCTTC.

V is TRBV5-6 and J is TRBJ1-2; D call uncertain. Germline V gene data show CDR1 as SGHDT and CDR2 as YYEEEE. V lost 4 bases and J 4 bases, leaving 8 bases between the germline ends. The CDR3 covers 12 residues. CDR3 DNA sequence: TGTGCCAGCAGCGTACCAGGCTATGGCTACACCTTC. Its translation is CASSVPGYGYTF.

This clone showed up just a few times. The rearrangement uses TRBV14 and TRBJ2-1; no definite D call. The length of the CDR3 is 14 residues. The V end lost 8 bases, the J end lost 4 bases, and 15 bases lay between the germline ends. Germline loops: CDR1 SGHDN, CDR2 FVKESK. In DNA form, the CDR3 reads TGTGCCAGCTTGTGTAGGAGCGAATACAATGAGCAGTTCTTC. Translated: CASLCRSEYNEQFF. Full variable domain (rest looked up from reference TRBV14 and TRBJ2-1): EAGVTQFPSHSVIEKGQTVTLRCDPISGHDNLYWYRRVMGKEIKFLLHFVKESKQDESGMPNNRFLAERTGGTYSTLKVQPAELEDSGVYFCASLCRSEYNEQFFGPGTRLTVL.

The chain employs TRBV6-5 and TRBJ1-2, with D perhaps matching TRBD1 (5 bases). Trimming cost V 8 bases and J 2 bases, with 18 bases left between them. The CDR3 covers 15 residues. Germline V gene sequence: CDR1 MNHEY, CDR2 SVGAGI. Written as DNA, the CDR3 is TGTGCCAGCCAACGGGTCAGGGAAGGGAACTATGGCTACACCTTC. It yields the protein CASQRVREGNYGYTF.

A remark on this clone: This sequence may be a read error, since a much larger clone differs from it by one base. V is TRBV14 and J is TRBJ1-1; D perhaps matches TRBD1 (5 bases). Looked up from germline, CDR1 is SGHDN and CDR2 is FVKESK. V was shortened by 2 bases and J by 1 base, with 5 bases between the two germline ends. The CDR3 runs to 13 residues. CDR3 loop: CASSQQGNTEAFF. CDR3 in DNA: TGTGCCAGCAGCCAACAGGGGAACACTGAAGCTTTCTTT.

The V gene is TRBV29-1, the J gene TRBJ2-1; 7 bases map to TRBD1. The germline V gene encodes CDR1 SQVTM and CDR2 ANQGSEA. Trimming took 8 bases from V and 3 from J; bases not matched to a gene: 1. The CDR3 is 11 amino acids. The CDR3 reads CSWTGYNEQFF. The CDR3 bases are TGCAGCTGGACAGGCTACAATGAGCAGTTCTTC.

This clone has a handful of counts. The genes are TRBV12-5 and TRBJ1-6, with TRBD1 matching 7 bases. The trim removed 3 bases at V and 7 bases at J, leaving 9 bases unmatched. Germline V gene sequence: CDR1 LGHNT, CDR2 FRNRAP. This CDR3 has 16 amino acids. The CDR3 spells CASGLGERDRNSPLHF. The CDR3 region has the DNA TGTGCTAGTGGTTTAGGTGAACGGGACAGAAATTCACCCCTCCACTTT.

The rearrangement links TRBV5-1 to TRBJ2-1; 7 bases match TRBD1. V dropped 3 bases and J dropped 1; count of bases not matched to a gene: 7. The CDR3 contains 16 residues. CDR1 and CDR2 from the germline V gene are SGHRS and YFSETQ. The CDR3 nucleotides are TGCGCCAGCAGCTCAGACTCGGACAGGTCCTACAATGAGCAGTTCTTC. It is translated as CASSSDSDRSYNEQFF. The whole variable domain, remainder taken from reference TRBV5-1 and TRBJ2-1, is KAGVTQTPRYLIKTRGQQVTLSCSPISGHRSVSWYQQTPGQGLQFLFEYFSETQRNKGNFPGRFSGRQFSNSRSEMNVSTLELGDSALYLCASSSDSDRSYNEQFFGPGTRLTVL.

The rearrangement uses TRBV7-9 and TRBJ1-1, with D unclear. Per germline, CDR1 SEHNR and CDR2 FQNEAQ (reference sequence). The ends were cut back, 9 bases at V and 1 base at J, with 9 bases in the middle. The CDR3 is 12 amino acids. The DNA of the CDR3 is TGTGCCAGTCATCTACAGAACACTGAAGCTTTCTTT. Its translation is CASHLQNTEAFF. The whole variable domain, filled in from reference TRBV7-9 and TRBJ1-1, reads DTGVSQNPRHKITKRGQNVTFRCDPISEHNRLYWYRQTLGQGPEFLTYFQNEAQLEKSRLLSDRFSAERPKGSFSTLEIQRTEQGDSAMYLCASHLQNTEAFFGQGTRLTVV.

The rearrangement links TRBV4-1 to TRBJ1-2; D not certain. There are 21 residues in the CDR3. The ends were cut back, 1 base at V and 5 bases at J, with 32 bases in the middle. Germline CDR1 reads MGHRA; CDR2 reads YSYEKL. CDR3 DNA sequence: TGCGCCAGCAGCCAAGGGGCCCAAGGCAGGATCTACCCCCAACGGGGATATGGCTACACCTTC. Residues: CASSQGAQGRIYPQRGYGYTF.

The chain has TRBV7-6 and TRBJ2-1, with TRBD2 matching over 8 bases. The CDR3 runs to 16 residues. V lost 6 bases and J lost 4; bases outside the gene matches: 11. The germline CDR1 and CDR2 sequences are SGHVS and FNYEAQ. As DNA, the CDR3 is TGTGCCAGCAGTCCTTCCGGGGGGGGCCTTTACAATGAGCAGTTCTTC. This codes for CASSPSGGGLYNEQFF. The variable domain in full, completed from reference TRBV7-6 and TRBJ2-1, reads GAGVSQSPRYKVTKRGQDVALRCDPISGHVSLYWYRQALGQGPEFLTYFNYEAQQDKSGLPNDRFSAERPEGSISTLTIQRTEQRDSAMYRCASSPSGGGLYNEQFFGPGTRLTVL.

The chain recombines TRBV18 with TRBJ2-6; TRBD1 agrees at 7 bases. The germline gives CDR1 KGHSH, CDR2 LQKENI. Trimming removed 3 bases from V and 0 bases from J; junction bases left unmatched: 8. This CDR3 comprises 18 residues. In DNA, the CDR3 is TGTGCCAGCTCACCTGACGGGACAGCCCTCTCTGGGGCCAACGTCCTGACTTTC. Protein sequence: CASSPDGTALSGANVLTF.